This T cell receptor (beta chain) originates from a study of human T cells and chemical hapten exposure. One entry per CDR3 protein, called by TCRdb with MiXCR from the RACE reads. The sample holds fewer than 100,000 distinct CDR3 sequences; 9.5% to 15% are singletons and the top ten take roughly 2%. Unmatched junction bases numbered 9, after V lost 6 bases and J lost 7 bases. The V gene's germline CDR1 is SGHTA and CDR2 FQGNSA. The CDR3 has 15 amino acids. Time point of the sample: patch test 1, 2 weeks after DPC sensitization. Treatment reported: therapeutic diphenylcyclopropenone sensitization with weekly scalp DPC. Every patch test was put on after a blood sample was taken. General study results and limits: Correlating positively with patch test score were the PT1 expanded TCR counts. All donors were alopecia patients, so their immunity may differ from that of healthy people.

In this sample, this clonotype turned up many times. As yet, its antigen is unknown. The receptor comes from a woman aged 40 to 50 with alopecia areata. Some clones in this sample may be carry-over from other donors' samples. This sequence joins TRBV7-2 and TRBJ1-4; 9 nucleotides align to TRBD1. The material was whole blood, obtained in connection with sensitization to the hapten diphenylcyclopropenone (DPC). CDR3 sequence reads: CASSLITGGAEKLFF. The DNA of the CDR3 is TGTGCCAGCAGTTTGATTACAGGGGGCGCTGAAAAACTGTTTTTT.